Presented here are 32 T cell receptor beta chains from one specimen sequenced in a study of cytotoxic CD8 clonotypes in ibrutinib-treated CLL. Assay: immunoSEQ multiplex PCR; the TCRdb copy retains only in-frame clones and omits some. The table includes almost 45,000 clones, nearly 70% detected once. Material: PBMCs, obtained after 12 months of ibrutinib treatment. The receptors here all came from a human donor with chronic lymphocytic leukemia.

Only one count was recorded for this clone. This chain connects TRBV28 to TRBJ2-7; possibly TRBD1 or TRBD2 for D (5 bases each). Trimming left V 5 bases short and J 4 bases short, with 6 bases between. The CDR3 is made up of 11 amino acids. CDR1 and CDR2 (germline): MDHEN, SYDVKM. The CDR3 reads CASSGGYEQYF. The CDR3 nucleotides read TGTGCCAGCAGTGGGGGTTACGAGCAGTACTTC. Filled out from reference TRBV28 and TRBJ2-7, the complete variable domain reads DVKVTQSSRYLVKRTGEKVFLECVQDMDHENMFWYRQDPGLGLRLIYFSYDVKMKEKGDIPEGYSVSREKKERFSLILESASTNQTSMYLCASSGGYEQYFGPGTRLTVT.

This chain connects TRBV7-8 to TRBJ1-5, with unresolved D. This CDR3 comprises 14 residues. CDR1 is SGHVS and CDR2 is FQNEAQ in the germline V gene. V was clipped by 9 bases and J by 0 bases, with 12 bases between them. CDR3 bases: TGTGCCAGGAGGAGGCTGGATAGCAATCAGCCCCAGCATTTT. Amino acids: CARRRLDSNQPQHF.

The table lists this clone with a few counts. The chain recombines TRBV15 with TRBJ2-6; D not certain. This CDR3 is built from 14 residues. Germline CDR1 is LNHNV and CDR2 is YYDKDF (reference sequence). Deletions cut 11 bases from V and 4 bases from J, with 15 bases between. The CDR3 sequence is CAASGVRGANVLTF. In DNA form, the CDR3 reads TGTGCCGCATCGGGCGTGAGGGGGGCCAACGTCCTGACTTTC.

The chain is built from TRBV28 and TRBJ1-5, with D tentatively TRBD1 (5 bases). Germline V gives CDR1 MDHEN, CDR2 SYDVKM. This CDR3 has 15 amino acids. The V end was cut by 2 bases, the J end by 2 bases, with 10 bases between. The CDR3 DNA is TGTGCCAGCAGTTTAATGGGGACGGGCAATCAGCCCCAGCATTTT. This sequence encodes CASSLMGTGNQPQHF. Full variable domain (remainder filled in from reference TRBV28 and TRBJ1-5): DVKVTQSSRYLVKRTGEKVFLECVQDMDHENMFWYRQDPGLGLRLIYFSYDVKMKEKGDIPEGYSVSREKKERFSLILESASTNQTSMYLCASSLMGTGNQPQHFGDGTRLSIL.

This chain uses TRBV6-1 with TRBJ2-2; no clear D. V was clipped by 6 bases and J by 6 bases, with 5 bases between them. Germline loops: CDR1 MNHNS, CDR2 SASEGT. CDR3 length equals 11 residues. The CDR3 DNA follows: TGTGCCAGCAGCAAACCCGGGGAGCTGTTTTTT. Translating gives CASSKPGELFF.

A few counts support this clone. The chain couples TRBV6-5 to TRBJ2-3; 9 bases are shared with TRBD1. The V segment lost 4 bases and the J segment 5 bases; nucleotides outside the gene matches: 7. Germline values: CDR1 MNHEY, CDR2 SVGAGI. CDR3 size: 15 residues. CDR3 loop: CASSSWDRELDTQYF. The CDR3 bases are TGTGCCAGCAGTTCCTGGGACAGGGAGCTAGATACGCAGTATTTT.

The CDR3 sequence is CASRTGGITDTQYF. In nucleotides, the CDR3 is TGTGCCAGTCGGACAGGGGGTATCACAGATACGCAGTATTTT. The chain links TRBV19 to TRBJ2-3; 10 bases agree with TRBD1. Germline trimming cut 8 bases from V and 2 bases from J; bases unmatched to any gene: 4. Germline assignment: CDR1 LNHDA and CDR2 SQIVND (reference sequence). This CDR3 has 14 residues.

The chain joins TRBV30 to TRBJ1-1; D might be TRBD1 (5 bases). Germline lookup yields CDR1 GTSNPN and CDR2 SVGIG (reference sequence). The CDR3 has 13 amino acids. V gave up 0 bases and J gave up 6 bases, with 11 bases separating them. CDR3 sequence (DNA): TGTGCCTGGAGTGTACTTCGGGGGGCTGAAGCTTTCTTT. Residues: CAWSVLRGAEAFF. The variable domain in full, with the rest retrieved from reference TRBV30 and TRBJ1-1, is SQTIHQWPATLVQPVGSPLSLECTVEGTSNPNLYWYRQAAGRGLQLLFYSVGIGQISSEVPQNLSASRPQDRQFILSSKKLLLSDSGFYLCAWSVLRGAEAFFGQGTRLTVV.

The genes are TRBV27 and TRBJ2-7; D may be TRBD1 (6 bases). The CDR3 sequence is 15 residues long. Germline CDR1 is MNHEY and CDR2 is SMNVEV (reference sequence). The V gene lost 7 bases and the J gene lost 4 bases, with 20 bases spanning the gap. The CDR3 loop reads CASKTFRDKGYEQYF. CDR3 sequence (DNA): TGTGCCAGCAAGACCTTCCGGGACAAGGGGTACGAGCAGTACTTC.

This clone was observed a single time. The CDR3 loop reads CASSITGTSNEKLFF. The CDR3 DNA follows: TGTGCCAGTAGTATAACCGGGACTTCTAATGAAAAACTGTTTTTT. The chain has TRBV19 and TRBJ1-4, with D possibly matching TRBD1 (5 bases). CDR3 size: 15 residues. Germline CDR1 is LNHDA and CDR2 is SQIVND (reference sequence). V lost 2 bases to trimming and J lost 3 bases, with 10 bases between them.

The rearrangement links TRBV6-1 to TRBJ1-5; D gene ambiguous. Germline CDR1 is MNHNS and CDR2 is SASEGT. The CDR3 is 17 residues long. Trimming removed 1 base at V and 0 bases at J, with 13 bases between. CDR3 DNA: TGTGCCAGCAGTGAAGTTGGTATAGGATTTAGCAATCAGCCCCAGCATTTT. Its translation is CASSEVGIGFSNQPQHF.

The rearrangement joins TRBV5-4 to TRBJ1-1, with 8 bases lining up with TRBD1. The CDR3 totals 14 residues. Trimming took 1 base from V and 7 from J; bases not matched to a gene: 6. Germline CDR1 reads SGHNT; CDR2 reads YYREEE (reference sequence). CDR3 DNA sequence: TGTGCCAGCAGCTTGTTACAGGGGGTTAATGAAGCTTTCTTT. This translates into CASSLLQGVNEAFF.

V is TRBV6-1 and J is TRBJ1-5; D gene ambiguous. CDR3 length: 14 amino acids. Germline V gives CDR1 MNHNS, CDR2 SASEGT. The ends were cut back, 6 bases at V and 4 bases at J, with 13 bases in the middle. The CDR3, as DNA: TGTGCCAGCAGGGCCGAGGGAGGAAATCAGCCCCAGCATTTT. Its translation: CASRAEGGNQPQHF.

This chain uses TRBV21-1 with TRBJ2-7; no check of the table's D call, TRBD1, against the DNA was made. TRBV21-1 is deemed a pseudogene. The CDR3 is made up of 12 amino acids. The CDR3 DNA reads as TGTGCCAGCAGCAAAGAGGGGTGCGAGCAGTACTTC. This gives the protein CASSKEGCEQYF.

The chain is built from TRBV27 and TRBJ2-3, with TRBD1 as a possible D gene (5 bases). CDR1 and CDR2 from the germline V gene are MNHEY and SMNVEV (reference sequence). The CDR3 is made up of 15 amino acids. V was clipped by 6 bases and J by 1 base, with 14 bases between them. The CDR3 sequence: CASSPFLGGTDTQYF. The CDR3 DNA sequence: TGTGCCAGCAGCCCCTTTCTAGGGGGCACAGATACGCAGTATTTT.

The chain carries TRBV18 and TRBJ2-5; TRBD2 matches at 9 bases. The CDR3 totals 17 residues. The germline V gene has CDR1 KGHSH and CDR2 LQKENI. V lost 2 bases, J lost 1 base, and 8 bases stayed unmatched. CDR3 sequence: CASSPTRGTSRQETQYF. CDR3 coding DNA: TGTGCCAGCTCACCAACCCGTGGGACTAGCCGCCAAGAGACCCAGTACTTC.

The chain is built from TRBV18 and TRBJ2-7; perhaps TRBD2 as D (5 bases). The CDR3 consists of 14 residues. Trimming took off 0 bases at V and 6 bases at J, with 12 bases between the two ends. Germline V CDR1 and CDR2: KGHSH, LQKENI. In nucleotides, the CDR3 is TGTGCCAGCTCACCACCTTTGTCGGGGTCCGAGCAGTACTTC. Its translation: CASSPPLSGSEQYF.

This clone was detected only once. V usage is TRBV11-2 and J usage is TRBJ2-7; 8 positions agree with TRBD2. J lost 5 bases, V lost 2 bases, and 8 bases had no gene match. The germline V gene encodes CDR1 SGHAT and CDR2 FQNNGV. There are 15 residues in the CDR3. The CDR3 region is CASSLRSGRLNEQYF. The CDR3 DNA is TGTGCCAGCAGCTTACGGAGCGGGAGACTGAACGAGCAGTACTTC.

The table lists this clone with a few counts. The genes are TRBV28 and TRBJ2-7; D unclear. V lost 2 bases and J lost 3, with 5 bases in between. Germline V gene data show CDR1 as MDHEN and CDR2 as SYDVKM. CDR3 length equals 12 residues. CDR3 residues: CASSLVGYEQYF. CDR3 nucleotide sequence: TGTGCCAGCAGTTTAGTTGGCTACGAGCAGTACTTC.

This chain links TRBV9 with TRBJ1-2, with D possibly being TRBD1 (5 bases). Germline loops: CDR1 SGDLS, CDR2 YYNGEE. The CDR3 extends over 14 amino acids. V lost 4 bases and J lost 4, with 14 bases in between. The CDR3 region has the DNA TGTGCCAGCAGCCCGAGTTTTGGGGGCTATGGCTACACCTTC. Encoded protein: CASSPSFGGYGYTF.

This clone was seen just once. This chain links TRBV4-1 with TRBJ2-7, with D maybe TRBD2 (6 bases). Trimming pared 0 bases from V and 4 bases from J, leaving 13 bases between. The germline V gene has CDR1 MGHRA and CDR2 YSYEKL. This CDR3 has 15 residues. CDR3 coding DNA: TGCGCCAGCAGCCAAGAGTCGGAGGGTATGTACGAGCAGTACTTC. Translation: CASSQESEGMYEQYF.

The chain has TRBV28 and TRBJ2-5, with 12 positions matching TRBD1. Germline loops: CDR1 MDHEN, CDR2 SYDVKM. Trimming took 2 bases from V and 5 from J; bases not matched to a gene: 9. The length of the CDR3 is 17 residues. For the CDR3, the DNA is TGTGCCAGCAGTTTAGGGACAGGGGGCGTTCGACAGGAGACCCAGTACTTC. It translates to CASSLGTGGVRQETQYF.

This chain joins TRBV7-2 and TRBJ2-2; TRBD1 agrees at 12 bases. V lost 4 bases and J lost 9; bases outside the gene matches: 9. Germline V CDR1 and CDR2: SGHTA, FQGNSA. CDR3 size: 16 residues. CDR3: CASSSGGTGGAWELFF. The CDR3 coding sequence is TGTGCCAGCAGCTCCGGCGGGACAGGGGGCGCGTGGGAGCTGTTTTTT.

This clone was detected only a few times. The genes are TRBV30 and TRBJ1-4; 12 nucleotides match TRBD1. Germline CDR1 is GTSNPN and CDR2 is SVGIG (reference sequence). The ends lost 0 bases at V and 8 bases at J; junction bases unmatched: 1. CDR3 length equals 14 residues. CDR3 in amino acids: CAWSVGTGGEKLFF. The CDR3 DNA reads TGTGCCTGGAGTGTAGGGACAGGGGGCGAAAAACTGTTTTTT.

The CDR3 reads CASSQDLRSEQYF. The CDR3 nucleotides read TGCGCCAGCAGCCAAGATCTCCGCTCCGAGCAGTACTTC. The chain combines TRBV4-3 with TRBJ2-7, with no clear D. The CDR3 consists of 13 residues. V lost 0 bases to trimming and J lost 6 bases, with 9 bases between them. Per germline, CDR1 LGHNA and CDR2 YSLEER.

V is TRBV28 and J is TRBJ2-7, with a possible D match to TRBD1 (6 bases). V was trimmed by 6 bases and J by 5 bases, leaving 14 bases between them. Germline V lookup: CDR1 MDHEN, CDR2 SYDVKM. This CDR3 has 13 amino acids. CDR3 residues: CASSPPTGHEQYF. The CDR3 bases are TGTGCCAGCAGCCCCCCTACAGGGCACGAGCAGTACTTC.

The CDR3 here is CASSQSGLAGANEQFF. In DNA, the CDR3 is TGTGCCAGCAGTCAATCGGGACTAGCGGGGGCAAATGAGCAGTTCTTC. V gene TRBV28 combines with J gene TRBJ2-1; 14 nucleotides agree with TRBD2. Trimming took 5 bases from V and 7 from J; bases not matched to a gene: 7. The germline gives CDR1 MDHEN, CDR2 SYDVKM. The CDR3 consists of 16 residues.

This chain joins TRBV14 and TRBJ2-5, with 11 nucleotides matching TRBD2. The ends lost 0 bases at V and 5 bases at J; junction bases unmatched: 5. Germline assignment: CDR1 SGHDN and CDR2 FVKESK. CDR3 size: 16 residues. Written as DNA, the CDR3 is TGTGCCAGCAGCCAAGACCCTAGCGGGAGGTTCGAGACCCAGTACTTC. It encodes CASSQDPSGRFETQYF.

The V call is TRBV19, the J call TRBJ1-6; D gene uncertain. This CDR3 spans 14 amino acids. Germline CDR1 is LNHDA and CDR2 is SQIVND (reference sequence). Trimming left V 2 bases short and J 10 bases short, with 12 bases between. The CDR3 region is CASSIRQEESPLHF. CDR3 DNA sequence: TGTGCCAGTAGTATAAGGCAGGAGGAATCACCCCTCCACTTT.

This clone occurred a few times. The gene calls are TRBV7-2 and TRBJ2-1; no clear D gene. The CDR3 totals 13 residues. V dropped 4 bases and J dropped 0 bases, with 4 bases sitting between them. The germline gives CDR1 SGHTA, CDR2 FQGNSA. This CDR3 reads CASSSSSYNEQFF. In DNA, the CDR3 is TGTGCCAGCAGCTCTTCCTCCTACAATGAGCAGTTCTTC.

This sequence joins TRBV28 and TRBJ2-5, with D unclear. The V end lost 5 bases, the J end lost 9 bases, and 19 bases lay between the germline ends. Germline V CDR1 and CDR2: MDHEN, SYDVKM. This CDR3 spans 14 amino acids. CDR3 sequence (DNA): TGTGCCAGCAGTCCATCCGTCGGCATACGGGCCCAGTACTTC. It yields the protein CASSPSVGIRAQYF.

The chain employs TRBV15 and TRBJ2-5; unclear D gene. The CDR3 loop spans 13 amino acids. V was cut by 1 base and J by 5 bases, with 8 bases left in between. Germline V gene lookup returns CDR1 LNHNV and CDR2 YYDKDF (reference sequence). This chain's CDR3 is CATSRGGVETQYF. Here the CDR3 DNA reads TGTGCCACCAGCAGAGGGGGTGTCGAGACCCAGTACTTC.